The 14 T cell receptor beta chains in this list originate from one sample, sequenced in a study of T cells in localized non-small cell lung cancer. Here immunoSEQ multiplex PCR was the method, and the copy in TCRdb shows in-frame clones only, minus some. The sample records approximately 3,000 clones, 20% to 25% being singletons. The sequenced sample was lung tumor tissue, obtained before any cancer treatment. The origin of the receptors is a man between 40 and 70 years old with stage III lung adenocarcinoma.

This clone was counted only a few times. This chain links TRBV5-1 with TRBJ1-2; D unresolved. Germline V lookup: CDR1 SGHRS, CDR2 YFSETQ. V lost 4 bases and J lost 0, with 19 bases in between. The CDR3 spans 17 residues. The CDR3 loop is CASSHGEGGISNYGYTF. For the CDR3, the DNA is TGCGCCAGCAGCCATGGCGAGGGTGGGATTTCTAACTATGGCTACACCTTC.

The rearrangement links TRBV29-1 to TRBJ2-5; TRBD1 is a possible D gene (5 bases). CDR1 and CDR2 (germline): SQVTM, ANQGSEA. This CDR3 contains 12 residues. CDR3 bases: TGCACTACTCTGGACACTCAAGAGACCCAGTACTTC. Encoded protein: CTTLDTQETQYF.

By share of the sample, this clone is medium-sized. The chain links TRBV11-3 to TRBJ1-2, with D maybe TRBD1 (6 bases). The CDR3 runs to 14 residues. Germline values: CDR1 SGHNT, CDR2 YENEEA. Trimming stripped 3 bases from V and 2 bases from J, with 10 bases between. DNA for the CDR3: TGTGCCAGCAGCTTGACAGGAGGGAACTATGGCTACACCTTC. It translates to CASSLTGGNYGYTF. Combining the CDR3 with reference TRBV11-3 and TRBJ1-2 gives the whole variable domain EAGVVQSPRYKIIEKKQPVAFWCNPISGHNTLYWYLQNLGQGPELLIRYENEEAVDDSQLPKDRFSAERLKGVDSTLKIQPAELGDSAVYLCASSLTGGNYGYTFGSGTRLTVV.

V and J are TRBV5-1 and TRBJ1-6; 8 bases are a match to TRBD1. Germline lookup yields CDR1 SGHRS and CDR2 YFSETQ. This CDR3 region has 16 residues. V dropped 3 bases and J dropped 11; count of bases not matched to a gene: 13. CDR3 nucleotide sequence: TGCGCCAGCAGCTCCTCAGGGGGCGCAATCGTTGCACCCCTCCACTTT. Translating it yields CASSSSGGAIVAPLHF.

A few counts support this clone. The rearrangement joins TRBV4-1 to TRBJ2-7, with 9 bases aligning to TRBD2. Germline V gives CDR1 MGHRA, CDR2 YSYEKL. V gave up 0 bases and J gave up 2 bases; unmatched junction bases: 5. The CDR3 consists of 16 residues. The chain's CDR3 is CASSQDHASGAYEQYF. The CDR3 DNA follows: TGCGCCAGCAGCCAAGATCACGCTAGCGGGGCCTACGAGCAGTACTTC.

The chain uses TRBV12-5 and TRBJ2-5; D ambiguous. The CDR3 has 16 residues. Trimming cost V 3 bases and J 0 bases, with 14 bases left between them. Germline CDR1 reads LGHNT; CDR2 reads FRNRAP. The CDR3 spells CASGLGRRAYQETQYF. The CDR3 bases are TGTGCTAGTGGTTTAGGCCGAAGGGCGTACCAAGAGACCCAGTACTTC.

The chain uses TRBV18 and TRBJ1-5; tentative D call: TRBD1 (5 bases). V was shortened by 3 bases and J by 6 bases, with 12 bases between the two germline ends. In germline, CDR1 is KGHSH, CDR2 LQKENI. The CDR3 runs 14 residues. The CDR3 spells CASSPMGGGQPQHF. Here the CDR3 DNA reads TGTGCCAGCTCACCGATGGGGGGTGGTCAGCCCCAGCATTTT.

The J gene is TRBJ2-7, the V gene TRBV11-3, with D perhaps TRBD1 (6 bases). CDR3 size: 14 residues. The V end lost 4 bases, the J end lost 0 bases, and 10 bases lay between the germline ends. Germline lookup yields CDR1 SGHNT and CDR2 YENEEA. The CDR3: CASSSWDTSYEQYF. The CDR3 DNA is TGTGCCAGCAGCTCCTGGGACACCTCCTACGAGCAGTACTTC.

This clone was picked up a small number of times. The chain links TRBV15 to TRBJ1-4, with D possibly TRBD1 on 5 matching bases. The CDR3 has 14 residues. The V and J ends lost 2 bases and 7 bases respectively, with 11 bases between them. From germline, CDR1 is LNHNV and CDR2 YYDKDF (reference sequence). The DNA of the CDR3 is TGTGCCACCAGCAGACGGGACTTTACTGAAAAACTGTTTTTT. Residues: CATSRRDFTEKLFF.

This clone was observed a handful of times. The chain carries TRBV9 and TRBJ1-2; D may be TRBD1 (5 bases). Trimming pared 2 bases from V and 3 bases from J, leaving 8 bases between. The length of the CDR3 is 13 residues. The germline CDR1 and CDR2 sequences are SGDLS and YYNGEE. The CDR3 sequence is CASSVGTDYGYTF. CDR3 coding DNA: TGTGCCAGCAGCGTGGGGACCGACTATGGCTACACCTTC.

The chain couples TRBV11-3 to TRBJ1-1, with D possibly matching TRBD1 (5 bases). Between the trimmed V and J ends, which lost 5 bases and 4 bases, there was a span of 17 bases. CDR3 length equals 15 residues. In germline, CDR1 is SGHNT, CDR2 YENEEA. In DNA form, the CDR3 reads TGTGCCAGCAGCCTGGAGAGGGGCGCATCCACTGAAGCTTTCTTT. It translates to CASSLERGASTEAFF.

The chain employs TRBV25-1 and TRBJ2-5; D gene unclear. V shed 8 bases and J shed 2 bases, with 9 bases lying between them. Germline values: CDR1 MGHDK, CDR2 SYGVNS. The CDR3 totals 12 residues. The CDR3 region has the DNA TGTGCCAGCGGAGCACCACAAGAGACCCAGTACTTC. Translated: CASGAPQETQYF.

V gene TRBV19 combines with J gene TRBJ1-4, with no clear D. The CDR3 covers 14 residues. Germline V gene lookup returns CDR1 LNHDA and CDR2 SQIVND (reference sequence). Trimming cost V 6 bases and J 3 bases, with 11 bases left between them. The DNA of the CDR3 is TGTGCCAGTAGCCCGCCCGGGCCTAATGAAAAACTGTTTTTT. Translated, it gives CASSPPGPNEKLFF.

By its share, this clone is medium-sized (0.01 to 0.1%). The CDR3: CASTQGQGVSPLHF. Here the CDR3 DNA reads TGTGCCAGCACCCAGGGACAGGGAGTCTCACCCCTCCACTTT. The chain employs TRBV6-8 and TRBJ1-6; TRBD1 aligns across 9 bases. The CDR3 extends over 14 amino acids. The V segment lost 7 bases and the J segment 10 bases; nucleotides outside the gene matches: 8. Germline CDR1 MNHGY, CDR2 SAAAGT.